This TCR beta chain was captured by sequencing in a study of blood T cell repertoires in COVID-19. Study information: There were acute and convalescent COVID-19 samples, and they came from the United States, Italy and Spain. PBMCs, B-cell-depleted T cells, or T cells were the source of the cDNA or gDNA that made up the material.

Germline-derived CDR1 and CDR2 are SNHLY and FYNNEI. This CDR3 has 11 residues. V gave up 7 bases and J gave up 5 bases, with 8 bases separating them. Per the authors' pipeline: Reference gene primer amplification gave estimated nucleated cell counts. Libraries were prepared by immunoSEQ multiplex PCR; TCRdb keeps only in-frame clonotypes and omits some of them. V, J and clone size are those of that table, while D and trimming were read from the DNA. The top ten clones hold about 5% of a sample with more than 85,000 clones, 70% to 90% of them seen once. The TCR sequence derives from a man aged 65-85 years with acute or convalescent COVID-19. Source material: peripheral blood. This chain uses TRBV2 with TRBJ1-1, with no clear D. CDR3 sequence (DNA): TGTGCCAGCACCTTCGTAACTGAAGCTTTCTTT. Protein product: CASTFVTEAFF.